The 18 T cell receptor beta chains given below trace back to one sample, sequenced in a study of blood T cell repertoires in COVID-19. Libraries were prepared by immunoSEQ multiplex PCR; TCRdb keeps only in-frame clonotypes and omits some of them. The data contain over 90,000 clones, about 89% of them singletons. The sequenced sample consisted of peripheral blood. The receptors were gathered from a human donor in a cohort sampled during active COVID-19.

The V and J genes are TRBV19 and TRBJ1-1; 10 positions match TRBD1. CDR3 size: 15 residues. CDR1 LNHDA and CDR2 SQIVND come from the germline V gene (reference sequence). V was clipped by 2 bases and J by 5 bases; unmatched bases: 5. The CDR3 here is CASSIRQGARTEAFF. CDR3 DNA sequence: TGTGCCAGTAGTATACGACAGGGGGCAAGAACTGAAGCTTTCTTT.

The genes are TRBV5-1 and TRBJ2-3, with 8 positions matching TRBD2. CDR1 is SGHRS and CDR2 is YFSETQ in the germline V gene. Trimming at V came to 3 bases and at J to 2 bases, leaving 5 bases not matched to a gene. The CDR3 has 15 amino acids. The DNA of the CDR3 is TGCGCCAGCAGCTACTATAGCGGGATCACAGATACGCAGTATTTT. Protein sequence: CASSYYSGITDTQYF.

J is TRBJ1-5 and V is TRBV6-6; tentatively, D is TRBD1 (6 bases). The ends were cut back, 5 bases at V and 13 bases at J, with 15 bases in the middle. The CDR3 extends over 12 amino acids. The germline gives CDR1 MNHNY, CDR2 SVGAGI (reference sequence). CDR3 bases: TGTGCCAGCAGTCTCCCGGACAGTAAACAGCATTTT. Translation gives CASSLPDSKQHF.

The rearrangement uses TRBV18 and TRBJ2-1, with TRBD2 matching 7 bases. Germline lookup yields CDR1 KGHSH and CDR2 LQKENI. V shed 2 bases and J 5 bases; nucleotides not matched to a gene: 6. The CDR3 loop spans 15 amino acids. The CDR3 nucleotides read TGTGCCAGCTCACCAGTGGGACTAAGTGACAATGAGCAGTTCTTC. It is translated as CASSPVGLSDNEQFF.

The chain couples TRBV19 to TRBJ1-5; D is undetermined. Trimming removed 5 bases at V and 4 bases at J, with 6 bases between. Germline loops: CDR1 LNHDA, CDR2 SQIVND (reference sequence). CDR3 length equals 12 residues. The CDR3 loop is CASSPHNQPQHF. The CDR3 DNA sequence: TGTGCCAGTAGTCCACATAATCAGCCCCAGCATTTT. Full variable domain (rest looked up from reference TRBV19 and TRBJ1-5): DGGITQSPKYLFRKEGQNVTLSCEQNLNHDAMYWYRQDPGQGLRLIYYSQIVNDFQKGDIAEGYSVSREKKESFPLTVTSAQKNPTAFYLCASSPHNQPQHFGDGTRLSIL.

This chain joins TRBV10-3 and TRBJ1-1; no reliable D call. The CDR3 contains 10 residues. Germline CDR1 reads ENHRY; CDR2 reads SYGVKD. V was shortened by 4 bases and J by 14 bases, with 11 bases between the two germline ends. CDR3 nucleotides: TGTGCCATCAGTGCCCCGGAGCTCTTCTTT. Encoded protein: CAISAPELFF.

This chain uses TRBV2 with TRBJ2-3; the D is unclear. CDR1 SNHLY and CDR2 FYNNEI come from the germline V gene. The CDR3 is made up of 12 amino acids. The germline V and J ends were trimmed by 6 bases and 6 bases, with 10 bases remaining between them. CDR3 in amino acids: CASSRAKDTQYF. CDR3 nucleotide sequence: TGTGCCAGCAGCCGAGCAAAGGATACGCAGTATTTT.

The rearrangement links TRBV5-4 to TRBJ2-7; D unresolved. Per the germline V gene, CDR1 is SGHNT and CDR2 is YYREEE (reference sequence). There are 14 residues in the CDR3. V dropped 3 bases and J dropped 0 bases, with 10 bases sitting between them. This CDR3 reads CASSWSRSSYEQYF. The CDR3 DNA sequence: TGTGCCAGCAGCTGGTCCCGGAGCTCCTACGAGCAGTACTTC.

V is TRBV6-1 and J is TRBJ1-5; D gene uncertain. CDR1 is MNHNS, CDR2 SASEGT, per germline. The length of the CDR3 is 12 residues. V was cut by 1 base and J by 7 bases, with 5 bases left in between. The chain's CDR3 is CASSEDRQPQHF. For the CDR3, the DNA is TGTGCCAGCAGTGAAGATCGGCAGCCCCAGCATTTT.

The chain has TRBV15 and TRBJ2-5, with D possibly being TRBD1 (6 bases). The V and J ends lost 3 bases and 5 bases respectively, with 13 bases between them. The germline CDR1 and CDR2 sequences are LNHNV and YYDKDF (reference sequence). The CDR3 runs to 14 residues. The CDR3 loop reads CATSSQGDTETQYF. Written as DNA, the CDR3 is TGTGCCACCAGCAGTCAAGGGGACACGGAGACCCAGTACTTC.

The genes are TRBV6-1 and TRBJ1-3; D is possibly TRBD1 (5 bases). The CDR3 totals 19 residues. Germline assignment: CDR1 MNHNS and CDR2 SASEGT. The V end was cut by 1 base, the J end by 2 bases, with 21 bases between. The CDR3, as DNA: TGTGCCAGCAGTGAAGAGGTCCTTGGCAGGGTGGGCGCTGGAAACACCATATATTTT. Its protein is CASSEEVLGRVGAGNTIYF.

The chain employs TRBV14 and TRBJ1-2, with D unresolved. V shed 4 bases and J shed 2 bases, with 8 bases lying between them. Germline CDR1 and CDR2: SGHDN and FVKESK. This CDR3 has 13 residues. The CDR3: CASSLGKNYGYTF. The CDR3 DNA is TGTGCCAGCAGCCTGGGCAAAAACTATGGCTACACCTTC. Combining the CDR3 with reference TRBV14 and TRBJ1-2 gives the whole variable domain EAGVTQFPSHSVIEKGQTVTLRCDPISGHDNLYWYRRVMGKEIKFLLHFVKESKQDESGMPNNRFLAERTGGTYSTLKVQPAELEDSGVYFCASSLGKNYGYTFGSGTRLTVV.

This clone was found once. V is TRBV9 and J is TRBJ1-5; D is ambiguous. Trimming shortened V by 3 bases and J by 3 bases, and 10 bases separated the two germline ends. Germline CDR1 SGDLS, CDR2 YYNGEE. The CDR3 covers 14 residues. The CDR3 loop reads CASSAGRSNQPQHF. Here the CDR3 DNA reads TGTGCCAGCAGCGCCGGTCGTTCCAATCAGCCCCAGCATTTT.

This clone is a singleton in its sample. DNA of the CDR3: TGTGCCATCAGTGCGGAGCGCTACAATGAGCAGTTCTTC. Translation gives CAISAERYNEQFF. V is TRBV10-3 and J is TRBJ2-1, with D hard to call. Trimming left V 4 bases short and J 3 bases short, with 7 bases between. CDR1 and CDR2 (germline): ENHRY, SYGVKD. CDR3 length equals 13 residues.

The CDR3 reads CASSLAGELYNEQFF. In DNA form, the CDR3 reads TGTGCCAGCAGTCTAGCGGGAGAACTATACAATGAGCAGTTCTTC. The chain carries TRBV28 and TRBJ2-1; 10 bases agree with TRBD2. The CDR3 sequence is 15 residues long. V was clipped by 5 bases and J by 4 bases; unmatched bases: 5. Germline V lookup: CDR1 MDHEN, CDR2 SYDVKM. The full variable domain, in which reference TRBV28 and TRBJ2-1 provide the parts outside the CDR3, is DVKVTQSSRYLVKRTGEKVFLECVQDMDHENMFWYRQDPGLGLRLIYFSYDVKMKEKGDIPEGYSVSREKKERFSLILESASTNQTSMYLCASSLAGELYNEQFFGPGTRLTVL.

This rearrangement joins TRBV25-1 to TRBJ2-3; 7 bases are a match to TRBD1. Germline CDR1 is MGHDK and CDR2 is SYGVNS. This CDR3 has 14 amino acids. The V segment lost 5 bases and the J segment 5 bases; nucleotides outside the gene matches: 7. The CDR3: CASSLGGEVDTQYF. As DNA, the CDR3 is TGTGCCAGCAGTTTAGGGGGCGAGGTAGATACGCAGTATTTT.

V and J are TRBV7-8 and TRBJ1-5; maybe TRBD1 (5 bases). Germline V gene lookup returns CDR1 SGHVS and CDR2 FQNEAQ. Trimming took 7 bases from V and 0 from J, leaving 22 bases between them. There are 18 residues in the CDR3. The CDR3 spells CASTLGGTLTSSNQPQHF. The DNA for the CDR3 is TGTGCCAGCACCCTCGGGGGGACCCTGACTAGTAGCAATCAGCCCCAGCATTTT.

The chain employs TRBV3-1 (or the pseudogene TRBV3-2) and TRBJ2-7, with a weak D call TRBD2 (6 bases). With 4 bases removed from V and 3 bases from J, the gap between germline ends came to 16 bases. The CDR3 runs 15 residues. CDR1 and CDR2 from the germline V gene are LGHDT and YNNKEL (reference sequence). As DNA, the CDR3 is TGTGCCAGCAGCCGAAGCAGACTAGTGATCTACGAGCAGTACTTC. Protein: CASSRSRLVIYEQYF.